Listed here is a single TCR beta chain. Its antigen remains unknown. This sample was taken from a study of cytotoxic CD8 clonotypes in ibrutinib-treated CLL. Sequencing was performed with immunoSEQ multiplex PCR; in TCRdb, only in-frame clones are kept and a portion is missing. In the table there are about 200,000 clones, around 70% of which are singletons. The CDR3 has 15 amino acids. The V and J ends lost 2 bases and 6 bases, in that order; junction bases with no gene match: 10. Germline CDR1 is SGHTA and CDR2 is FQGNSA. General study points: Sustained-remission and progressing patients' sampling times differed.

V and J are TRBV7-2 and TRBJ2-7; 7 bases align to TRBD2. This receptor was taken from a human donor with chronic lymphocytic leukemia. This material consisted of PBMCs, taken after 24 months of ibrutinib treatment. CDR3 coding DNA: TGTGCCAGCAGCTTAAATCAGGCGGGAGTGGGCGAGCAGTACTTC. It yields the protein CASSLNQAGVGEQYF.